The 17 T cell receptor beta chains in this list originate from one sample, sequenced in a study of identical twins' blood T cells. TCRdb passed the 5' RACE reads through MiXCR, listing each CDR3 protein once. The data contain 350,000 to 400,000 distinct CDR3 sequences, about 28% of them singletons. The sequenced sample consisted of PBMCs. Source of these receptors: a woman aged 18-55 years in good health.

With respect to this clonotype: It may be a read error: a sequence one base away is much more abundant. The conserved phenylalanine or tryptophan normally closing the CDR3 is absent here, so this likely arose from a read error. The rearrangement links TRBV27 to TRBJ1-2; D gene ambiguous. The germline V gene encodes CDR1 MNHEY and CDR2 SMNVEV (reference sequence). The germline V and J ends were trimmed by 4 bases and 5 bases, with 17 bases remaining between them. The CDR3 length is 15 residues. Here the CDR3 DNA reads TGTGCCAGCAGTTCCCGACTAATCCCCCCTTATGGCTACACCTTG. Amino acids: CASSSRLIPPYGYTL.

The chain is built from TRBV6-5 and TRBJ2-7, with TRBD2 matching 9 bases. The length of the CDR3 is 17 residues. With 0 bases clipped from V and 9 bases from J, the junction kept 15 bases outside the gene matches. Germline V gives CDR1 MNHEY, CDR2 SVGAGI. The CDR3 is CASSYSISGTSRGGQYF. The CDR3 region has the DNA TGTGCCAGCAGTTACTCTATCTCCGGGACTAGCAGGGGGGGGCAGTACTTC.

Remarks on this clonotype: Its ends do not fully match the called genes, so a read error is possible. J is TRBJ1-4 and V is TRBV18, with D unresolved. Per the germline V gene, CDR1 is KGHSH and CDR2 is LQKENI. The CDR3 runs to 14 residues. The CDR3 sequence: CSSSPLASAEKLFF. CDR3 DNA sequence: TGTTCCAGCTCACCACTAGCGTCCGCTGAAAAACTGTTTTTT.

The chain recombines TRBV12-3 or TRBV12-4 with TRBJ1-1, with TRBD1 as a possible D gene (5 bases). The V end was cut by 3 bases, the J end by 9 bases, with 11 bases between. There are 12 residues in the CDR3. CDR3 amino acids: CASSFSQGKAFF. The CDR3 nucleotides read TGTGCCAGCAGTTTCTCGCAGGGTAAAGCTTTCTTT.

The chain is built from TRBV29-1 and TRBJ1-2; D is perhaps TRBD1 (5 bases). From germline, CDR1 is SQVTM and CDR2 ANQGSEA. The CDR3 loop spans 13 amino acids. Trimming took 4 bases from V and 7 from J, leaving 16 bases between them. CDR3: CSVAAGMDVGYTF. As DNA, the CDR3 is TGCAGCGTTGCGGCAGGGATGGACGTTGGCTACACCTTC.

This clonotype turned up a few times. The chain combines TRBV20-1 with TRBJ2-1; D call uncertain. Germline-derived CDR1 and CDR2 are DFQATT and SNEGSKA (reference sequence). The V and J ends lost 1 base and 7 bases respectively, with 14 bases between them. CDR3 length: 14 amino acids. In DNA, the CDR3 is TGCAGTGCTAGAGGGAATAGCTTAATAAATGAGCAGTTCTTC. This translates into CSARGNSLINEQFF.

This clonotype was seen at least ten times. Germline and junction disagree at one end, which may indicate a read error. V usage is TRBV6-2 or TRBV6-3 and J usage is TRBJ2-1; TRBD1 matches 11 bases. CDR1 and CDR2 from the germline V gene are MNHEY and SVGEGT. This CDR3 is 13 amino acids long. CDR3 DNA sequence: TGTGCCAGCAGTTCATACCGGGACAGGGGGGGATCCTTC. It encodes CASSSYRDRGGSF.

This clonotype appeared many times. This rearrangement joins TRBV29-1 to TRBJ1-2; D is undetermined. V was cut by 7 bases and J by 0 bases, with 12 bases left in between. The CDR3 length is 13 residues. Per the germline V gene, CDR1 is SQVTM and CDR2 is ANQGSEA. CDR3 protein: CSAPGPTNYGYTF. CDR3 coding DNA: TGCAGCGCCCCCGGACCCACTAACTATGGCTACACCTTC. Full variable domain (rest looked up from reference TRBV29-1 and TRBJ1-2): SAVISQKPSRDICQRGTSLTIQCQVDSQVTMMFWYRQQPGQSLTLIATANQGSEATYESGFVIDKFPISRPNLTFSTLTVSNMSPEDSSIYLCSAPGPTNYGYTFGSGTRLTVV.

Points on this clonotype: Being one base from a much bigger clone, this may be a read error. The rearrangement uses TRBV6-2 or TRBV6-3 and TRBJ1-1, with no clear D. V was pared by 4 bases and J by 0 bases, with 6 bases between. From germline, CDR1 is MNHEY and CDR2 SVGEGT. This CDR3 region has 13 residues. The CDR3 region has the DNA TGTGCCAGCAGTTGCTCGATGAACACTGAAGCTTTCTTT. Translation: CASSCSMNTEAFF.

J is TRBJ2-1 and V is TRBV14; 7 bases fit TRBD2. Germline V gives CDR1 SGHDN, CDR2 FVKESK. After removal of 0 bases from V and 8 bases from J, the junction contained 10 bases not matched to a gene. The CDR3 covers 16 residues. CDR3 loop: CASSQDRRASGDEQFF. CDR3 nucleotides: TGTGCCAGCAGCCAAGATCGCAGGGCTAGCGGCGATGAGCAGTTCTTC.

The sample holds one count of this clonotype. CDR3 amino acids: CASSHRLAGGSHTQYF. DNA of the CDR3: TGTGCCAGCAGTCACCGACTAGCGGGAGGTTCCCATACGCAGTATTTT. J is TRBJ2-3 and V is TRBV9, with 13 bases lining up with TRBD2. There are 16 residues in the CDR3. V dropped 5 bases and J dropped 7; count of bases not matched to a gene: 10. The V gene's germline CDR1 is SGDLS and CDR2 YYNGEE.

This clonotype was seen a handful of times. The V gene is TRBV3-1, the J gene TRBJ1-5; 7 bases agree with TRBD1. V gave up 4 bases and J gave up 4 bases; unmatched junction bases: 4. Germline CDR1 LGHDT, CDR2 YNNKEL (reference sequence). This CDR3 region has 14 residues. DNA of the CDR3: TGTGCCAGCAGCCCTCAGGACAGGAATCAGCCCCAGCATTTT. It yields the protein CASSPQDRNQPQHF.

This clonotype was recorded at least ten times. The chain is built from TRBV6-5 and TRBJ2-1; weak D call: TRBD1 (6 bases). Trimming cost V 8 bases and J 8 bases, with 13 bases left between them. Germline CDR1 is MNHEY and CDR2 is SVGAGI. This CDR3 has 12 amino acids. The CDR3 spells CASASGVDEQFF. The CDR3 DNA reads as TGTGCCAGCGCCTCAGGGGTAGATGAGCAGTTCTTC.

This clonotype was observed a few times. The DNA of the CDR3 is TGCGCCAGCAGGACAGGTCCAGCAGCTGGAAACACCATATATTTT. It encodes CASRTGPAAGNTIYF. The chain uses TRBV10-2 and TRBJ1-3; maybe TRBD1 (6 bases). V was clipped by 6 bases and J by 2 bases, with 14 bases between them. The CDR3 extends over 15 amino acids. The V gene's germline CDR1 is WSHSY and CDR2 SAAADI.

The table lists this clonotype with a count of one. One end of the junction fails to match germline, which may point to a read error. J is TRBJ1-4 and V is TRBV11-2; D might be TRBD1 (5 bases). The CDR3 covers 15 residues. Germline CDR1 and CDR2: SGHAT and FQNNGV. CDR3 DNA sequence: TGTGCCATCAGCTTAGAAATCAGGGAGGCGGAAAAACTGTTTTTT. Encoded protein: CAISLEIREAEKLFF.

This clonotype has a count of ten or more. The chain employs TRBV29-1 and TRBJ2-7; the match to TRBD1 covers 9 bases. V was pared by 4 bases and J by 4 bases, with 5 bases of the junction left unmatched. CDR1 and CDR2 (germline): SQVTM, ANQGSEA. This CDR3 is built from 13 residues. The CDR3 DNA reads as TGCAGCGTTGTACCCGGACAGGGGTACGAGCAGTACTTC. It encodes CSVVPGQGYEQYF.

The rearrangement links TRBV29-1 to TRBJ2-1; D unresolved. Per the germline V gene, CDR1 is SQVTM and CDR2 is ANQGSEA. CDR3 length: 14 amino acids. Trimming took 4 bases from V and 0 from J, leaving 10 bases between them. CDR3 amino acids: CSVAKGLSYNEQFF. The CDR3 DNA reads TGCAGCGTTGCTAAGGGCCTCTCCTACAATGAGCAGTTCTTC.